This T cell receptor beta chain is from a study of Ad26.COV2.S vaccination and SARS-CoV-2 variants. Treatment indicated: some 20 received Ad26.COV2.S at low or high dose, single or two shots; about 5 received placebo; per-sample allocation not given. The samples date from day 63 after the first vaccine or placebo injection. Donation came from an adult in Boston who was aged 18-55 years. Assay: immunoSEQ multiplex PCR; the TCRdb copy retains only in-frame clones and omits some. This table holds 300,000 to 350,000 clones, almost 90% found once. Trimming pared 1 base from V and 2 bases from J, leaving 11 bases between. The CDR3 length is 15 residues. CDR1 SGHDN and CDR2 FVKESK come from the germline V gene.

The chain is built from TRBV14 and TRBJ1-2; maybe TRBD1 (6 bases). The origin of this receptor is a person between 18 and 65 years old who received the Ad26.COV2.S COVID-19 vaccine or a placebo. Sequenced here: peripheral blood, sampled in a trial of Ad26.COV2.S vaccine versus placebo. CDR3 sequence: CASSQVLGTNYGYTF. CDR3 DNA: TGTGCCAGCAGCCAAGTCCTCGGGACAAACTATGGCTACACCTTC.